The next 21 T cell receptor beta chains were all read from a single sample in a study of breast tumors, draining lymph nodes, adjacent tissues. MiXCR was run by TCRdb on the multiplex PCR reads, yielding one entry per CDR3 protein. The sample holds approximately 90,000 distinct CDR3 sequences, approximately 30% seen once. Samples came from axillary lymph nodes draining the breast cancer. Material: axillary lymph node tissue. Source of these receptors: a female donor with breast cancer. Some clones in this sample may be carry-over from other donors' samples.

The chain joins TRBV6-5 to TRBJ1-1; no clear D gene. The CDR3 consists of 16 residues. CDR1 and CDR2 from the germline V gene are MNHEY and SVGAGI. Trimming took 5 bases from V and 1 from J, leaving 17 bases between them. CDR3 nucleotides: TGTGCCAGCAGTCCAGGACCGCCAAGGAAGAACACTGAAGCTTTCTTT. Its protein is CASSPGPPRKNTEAFF.

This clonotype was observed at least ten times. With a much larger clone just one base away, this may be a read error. CDR3 bases: TGCAGTGCCTCGGGACAGGTCGGCTCCTCCGAGCAGTACTTC. Residues: CSASGQVGSSEQYF. V is TRBV20-1 and J is TRBJ2-7, with 8 bases matching TRBD1. CDR1 and CDR2 (germline): DFQATT, SNEGSKA (reference sequence). CDR3 length: 14 residues.

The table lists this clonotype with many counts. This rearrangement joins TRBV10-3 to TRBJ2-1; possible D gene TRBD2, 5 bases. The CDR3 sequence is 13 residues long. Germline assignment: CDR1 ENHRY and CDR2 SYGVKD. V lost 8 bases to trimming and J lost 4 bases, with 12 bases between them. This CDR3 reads CAIRVSDYNEQFF. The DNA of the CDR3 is TGTGCCATCCGAGTTAGCGATTACAATGAGCAGTTCTTC.

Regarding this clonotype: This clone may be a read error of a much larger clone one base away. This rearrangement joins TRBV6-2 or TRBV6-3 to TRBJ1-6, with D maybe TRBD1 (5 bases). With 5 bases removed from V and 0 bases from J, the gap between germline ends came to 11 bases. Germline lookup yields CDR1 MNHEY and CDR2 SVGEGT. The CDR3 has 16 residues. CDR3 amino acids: CASSLDSSSYNSPLHF. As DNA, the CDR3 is TGTGCCAGCAGTCTCGACAGCAGCTCCTATAATTCACCCCTCCACTTT.

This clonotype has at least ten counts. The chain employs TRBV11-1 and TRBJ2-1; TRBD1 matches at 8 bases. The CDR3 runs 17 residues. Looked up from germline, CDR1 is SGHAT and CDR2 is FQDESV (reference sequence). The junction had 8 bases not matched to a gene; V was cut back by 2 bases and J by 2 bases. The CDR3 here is CASSLSTGVVPYNEQFF. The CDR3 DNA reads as TGTGCCAGCAGCTTATCGACAGGGGTCGTACCCTACAATGAGCAGTTCTTC.

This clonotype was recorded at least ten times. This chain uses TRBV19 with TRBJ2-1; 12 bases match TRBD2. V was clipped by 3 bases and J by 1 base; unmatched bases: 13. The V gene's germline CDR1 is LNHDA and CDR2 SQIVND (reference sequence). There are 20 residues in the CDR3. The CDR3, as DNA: TGTGCCAGTAGTATTAGACTAGCGGGAGAAAAGACCACTTCCTACAATGAGCAGTTCTTC. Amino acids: CASSIRLAGEKTTSYNEQFF.

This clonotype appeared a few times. CDR3 sequence (DNA): TGTGCTAGTGGTAGGGATCCGAACACTGAAGCTTTCTTT. Its translation is CASGRDPNTEAFF. The chain carries TRBV12-5 and TRBJ1-1, with no clear D. Germline V gene sequence: CDR1 LGHNT, CDR2 FRNRAP. Trimming left V 5 bases short and J 1 base short, with 8 bases between. This CDR3 has 13 amino acids.

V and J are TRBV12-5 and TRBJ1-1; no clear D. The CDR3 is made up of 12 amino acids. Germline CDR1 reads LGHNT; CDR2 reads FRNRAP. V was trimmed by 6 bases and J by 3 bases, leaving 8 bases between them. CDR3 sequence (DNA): TGTGCTAGTGGAAGGTTGGACACTGAAGCTTTCTTT. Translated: CASGRLDTEAFF.

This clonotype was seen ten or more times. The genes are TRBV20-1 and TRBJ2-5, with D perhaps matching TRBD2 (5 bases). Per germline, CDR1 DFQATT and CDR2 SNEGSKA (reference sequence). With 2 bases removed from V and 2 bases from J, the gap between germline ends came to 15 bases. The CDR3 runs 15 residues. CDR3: CSARQRRIIQETQYF. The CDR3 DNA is TGCAGTGCTAGACAGAGGAGGATAATACAAGAGACCCAGTACTTC.

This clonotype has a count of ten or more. CDR3 residues: CASSQSGQPSNTIYF. The CDR3 coding sequence is TGCGCCAGCAGCCAATCAGGGCAACCCTCAAACACCATATATTTT. The chain recombines TRBV4-3 with TRBJ1-3; D might be TRBD1 (5 bases). From germline, CDR1 is LGHNA and CDR2 YSLEER. Trimming took off 2 bases at V and 6 bases at J, with 14 bases between the two ends. The CDR3 contains 15 residues.

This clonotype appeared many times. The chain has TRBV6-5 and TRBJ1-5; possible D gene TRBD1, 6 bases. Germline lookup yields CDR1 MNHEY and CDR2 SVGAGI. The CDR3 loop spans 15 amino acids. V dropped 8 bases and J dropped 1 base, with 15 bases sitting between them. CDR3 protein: CASGSSGVSNQPQHF. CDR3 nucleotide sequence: TGTGCCAGCGGATCATCAGGGGTCAGCAATCAGCCCCAGCATTTT.

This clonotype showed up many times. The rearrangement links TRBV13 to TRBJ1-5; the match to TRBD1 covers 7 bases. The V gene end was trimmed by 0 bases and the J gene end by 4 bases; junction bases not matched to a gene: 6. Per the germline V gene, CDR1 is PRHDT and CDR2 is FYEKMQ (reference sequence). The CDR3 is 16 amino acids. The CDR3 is CASSLGRQGRNQPQHF. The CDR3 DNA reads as TGTGCCAGCAGCTTAGGCCGACAGGGTCGGAATCAGCCCCAGCATTTT.

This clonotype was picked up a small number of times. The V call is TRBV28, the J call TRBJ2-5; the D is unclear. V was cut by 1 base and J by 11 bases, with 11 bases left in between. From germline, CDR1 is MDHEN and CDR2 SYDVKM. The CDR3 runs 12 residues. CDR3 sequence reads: CASSLSGEAQYF. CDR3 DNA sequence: TGTGCCAGCAGTTTATCTGGAGAGGCTCAGTACTTC.

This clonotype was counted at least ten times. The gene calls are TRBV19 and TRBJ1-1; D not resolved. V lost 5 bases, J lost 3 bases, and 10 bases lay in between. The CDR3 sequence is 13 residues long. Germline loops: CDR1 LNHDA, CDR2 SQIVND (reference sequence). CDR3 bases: TGTGCCAGTAGTCTATCGCCCGACACTGAAGCTTTCTTT. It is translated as CASSLSPDTEAFF.

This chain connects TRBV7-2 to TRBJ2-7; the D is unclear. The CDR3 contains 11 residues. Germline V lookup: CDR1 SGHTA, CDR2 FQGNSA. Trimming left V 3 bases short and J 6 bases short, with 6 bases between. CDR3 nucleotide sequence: TGTGCCAGCAGCTTTTCAGGCGAGCAGTACTTC. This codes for CASSFSGEQYF.

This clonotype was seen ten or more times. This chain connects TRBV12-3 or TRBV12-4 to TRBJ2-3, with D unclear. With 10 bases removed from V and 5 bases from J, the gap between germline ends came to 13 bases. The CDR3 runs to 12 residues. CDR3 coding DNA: TGTGCCACCGGGCCACTCGGAGATACGCAGTATTTT. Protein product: CATGPLGDTQYF.

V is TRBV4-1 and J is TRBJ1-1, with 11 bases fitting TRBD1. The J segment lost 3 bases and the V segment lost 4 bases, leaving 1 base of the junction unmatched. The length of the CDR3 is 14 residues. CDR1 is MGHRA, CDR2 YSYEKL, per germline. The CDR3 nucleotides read TGCGCCAGCAGCCTGGGACAGGGGGACACTGAAGCTTTCTTT. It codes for CASSLGQGDTEAFF.

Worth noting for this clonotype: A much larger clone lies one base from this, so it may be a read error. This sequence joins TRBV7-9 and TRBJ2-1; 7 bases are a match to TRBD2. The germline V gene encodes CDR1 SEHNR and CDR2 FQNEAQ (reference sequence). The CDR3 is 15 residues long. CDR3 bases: TGTGCCAGCAGCCCGGGCGGGGGATACTACAATGAGCAGCTCTTC. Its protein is CASSPGGGYYNEQLF.

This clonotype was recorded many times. In DNA form, the CDR3 reads TGTGCCACCAGCACTAGACAGGCCCCCTACAATGAGCAGTTCTTC. It is translated as CATSTRQAPYNEQFF. The genes are TRBV15 and TRBJ2-1; a possible D gene is TRBD1 (6 bases). The CDR3 is 15 amino acids. Per the germline V gene, CDR1 is LNHNV and CDR2 is YYDKDF (reference sequence). Between the trimmed V and J ends, which lost 4 bases and 2 bases, there was a span of 12 bases.

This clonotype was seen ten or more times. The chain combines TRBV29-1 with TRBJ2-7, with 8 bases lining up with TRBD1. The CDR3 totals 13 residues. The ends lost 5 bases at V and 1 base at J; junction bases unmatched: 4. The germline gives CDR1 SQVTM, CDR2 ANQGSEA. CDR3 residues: CSVLQGGSYEQYF. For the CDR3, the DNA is TGCAGCGTTTTACAGGGGGGATCCTACGAGCAGTACTTC.

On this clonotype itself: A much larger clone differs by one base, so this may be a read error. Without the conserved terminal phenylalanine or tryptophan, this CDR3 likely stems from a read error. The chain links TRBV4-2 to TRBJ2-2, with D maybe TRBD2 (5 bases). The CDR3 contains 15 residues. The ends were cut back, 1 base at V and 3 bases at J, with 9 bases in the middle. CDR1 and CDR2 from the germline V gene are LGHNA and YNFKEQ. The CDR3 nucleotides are TGTGCCAGCAGCCAAGTTAGCGTTGACACCGGGGAGCTGTTTCTT. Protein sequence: CASSQVSVDTGELFL.